The present TCR beta chain was sequenced within a study of blood T cell repertoires in COVID-19. Across the whole study: Acute-phase and convalescent COVID-19 samples originated in the United States, Italy and Spain. From T cells, B-cell-depleted T cells, or PBMCs came the material, which was cDNA or gDNA.

In the authors' methods: Estimates of nucleated cell counts were drawn from the amplification of reference gene primers. Clones were sequenced by immunoSEQ multiplex PCR, and TCRdb holds only the in-frame ones, with some missing. From that table come the V and J calls and clone size; the DNA was used to work out D and trimming. This sample has roughly 150,000 clones, with around 89% found just once. Germline V gene lookup returns CDR1 SNHLY and CDR2 FYNNEI. J gave up 2 bases and V 6 bases, and 6 bases lay outside the gene matches. The CDR3 runs 16 residues. Sequencing was performed on peripheral blood. The TCR comes from a man aged 60 to 75 with acute or convalescent COVID-19. The chain recombines TRBV2 with TRBJ2-6; TRBD1 matches 8 bases. CDR3 residues: CASSGTGPTGANVLTF. CDR3 nucleotide sequence: TGTGCCAGCAGCGGGACAGGTCCTACTGGGGCCAACGTCCTGACTTTC.